These T cell receptor beta chains were read from a single sample in a study of blood T cell repertoires in COVID-19. Some clones are missing from TCRdb's copy, which holds only in-frame ones; the method was immunoSEQ multiplex PCR. Here the sample spans about 190,000 clones, more than 85% being singletons. The source material was PBMCs or T cells enriched from blood (not recorded which). These receptors were obtained from a middle-aged woman in a cohort exposed to, infected with or recovered from COVID-19 (not recorded which). Each CDR3 is given with its conserved first and last residue. Each record gives: V gene, J gene, clone size, D gene, CDR3 protein, CDR3 DNA. The D gene is left open where the match is weak. Some rows have no size entry. The others give once, few or many, or a class for an expanded clone.

>TRBV7-9|TRBJ1-4|once|TRBD1
CASSHDRQGREKLFF
TGTGCCAGCAGCCACGATAGACAGGGCCGTGAAAAACTGTTTTTT
>TRBV19|TRBJ2-5|.|.
CASSFQGIQETQYF
TGTGCCAGTAGTTTCCAGGGTATCCAAGAGACCCAGTACTTC
>TRBV5-1|TRBJ2-3|.|TRBD1
CASSLGTGRGTDTQYF
TGCGCCAGCAGCTTGGGGACAGGTCGTGGCACAGATACGCAGTATTTT
>TRBV18|TRBJ2-1|.|TRBD2
CASSSLGLAEYNEQFF
TGTGCCAGCTCATCCTTGGGACTAGCGGAATACAATGAGCAGTTCTTC
>TRBV5-6|TRBJ1-2|few|TRBD1
CASSRQGQSYGYTF
TGTGCCAGCAGCCGACAGGGGCAGTCGTATGGCTACACCTTC
>TRBV19|TRBJ1-2|once|.
CASSWTATNGYTF
TGTGCCAGTTCATGGACGGCGACTAATGGCTACACCTTC
>TRBV24-1|TRBJ1-2|.|TRBD1
CATSDPQGADYGYTF
TGTGCCACCAGTGATCCACAGGGGGCAGACTATGGCTACACCTTC
>TRBV11-2|TRBJ2-2|.|TRBD1
CAAGGRGHYTGELFF
TGTGCCGCAGGGGGCAGGGGGCATTACACCGGGGAGCTGTTTTTT
>TRBV4-3|TRBJ1-6|.|.
CASSQGGRPAGSPLHF
TGCGCCAGCAGCCAGGGGGGACGGCCGGCTGGATCACCCCTCCACTTT
>TRBV30|TRBJ1-1|.|.
CACRPTPALEAFF
TGTGCCTGTCGTCCAACCCCCGCGCTTGAAGCTTTCTTT
>TRBV7-9|TRBJ1-1|.|.
CASSLELGNTEAFF
TGTGCCAGCAGCTTAGAACTTGGTAACACTGAAGCTTTCTTT
>TRBV10-3|TRBJ2-7|once|TRBD1
CAITPGQGYEQYF
TGTGCCATCACCCCGGGACAGGGATACGAGCAGTACTTC
>TRBV15|TRBJ1-1|.|TRBD1
CATSSSGGWGDTEAFF
TGTGCCACCAGCTCCTCAGGGGGCTGGGGGGATACTGAAGCTTTCTTT
>TRBV10-3|TRBJ2-7|many|TRBD1
CAIRTGTGQYEQYF
TGTGCCATCAGGACCGGGACAGGGCAGTACGAGCAGTACTTC
>TRBV9|TRBJ2-7|.|.
CASSVTPEFNYEQYF
TGTGCCAGCAGCGTAACTCCGGAGTTCAACTACGAGCAGTACTTC
>TRBV5-1|TRBJ2-5|.|.
CASSLRQLEETQYF
TGCGCCAGCAGCCTTCGCCAGCTAGAAGAGACCCAGTACTTC
>TRBV6-2/TRBV6-3|TRBJ2-7|.|.
CASSLKLDTYEQYF
TGTGCCAGCAGTTTAAAACTAGATACCTACGAGCAGTACTTC
>TRBV27|TRBJ2-3|.|TRBD2
CASSLFAGGSTDTQYF
TGTGCCAGCAGTTTATTTGCGGGGGGGAGCACAGATACGCAGTATTTT
>TRBV5-5|TRBJ1-2|.|.
CASSYAGDRLRGYTF
TGTGCCAGCAGCTACGCAGGGGATCGGCTCAGGGGCTACACCTTC
>TRBV13|TRBJ2-2|once|.
CASSPTGYAGELFF
TGTGCCAGCAGCCCAACAGGGTATGCCGGGGAGCTGTTTTTT
>TRBV19|TRBJ1-3|.|.
CASCETYSSGNTIYF
TGTGCCAGTTGCGAGACGTACAGCTCTGGAAACACCATATATTTT
>TRBV4-1|TRBJ2-1|.|TRBD2
CASSQGGESSYNEQFF
TGCGCCAGCAGCCAGGGGGGGGAGAGCTCCTACAATGAGCAGTTCTTC
>TRBV6-5|TRBJ1-5|.|.
CASSYSVNSNQPQHF
TGTGCCAGCAGTTATTCGGTTAATAGCAATCAGCCCCAGCATTTT
>TRBV4-3|TRBJ2-7|.|TRBD1
CASSQGTGDEQYF
TGCGCCAGCAGCCAAGGGACAGGGGACGAGCAGTACTTC
>TRBV2|TRBJ2-7|.|TRBD2
CASREIAGGSYEQYF
TGTGCCAGCAGGGAAATAGCGGGGGGGTCCTACGAGCAGTACTTC
>TRBV4-1|TRBJ2-3|few|TRBD2
CASSLRGDSTDTQYF
TGCGCCAGCAGCCTACGGGGGGATAGCACAGATACGCAGTATTTT
>TRBV10-3|TRBJ1-2|.|.
CANADAGYGYTF
TGTGCCAACGCCGATGCCGGCTATGGCTACACCTTC
>TRBV6-5|TRBJ1-1|.|.
CASSYDRSDTEAFF
TGTGCCAGCAGTTACGATCGTTCGGACACTGAAGCTTTCTTT
>TRBV4-1|TRBJ2-3|.|TRBD2
CASTPGGGPSRTDTQYF
TGCGCCAGCACCCCAGGCGGGGGACCCTCCAGGACAGATACGCAGTATTTT